Below, 13 T cell receptor beta chains from the same sample are listed, as sequenced in a study of OX40 agonist ivuxolimab in advanced cancers. The assay was immunoSEQ multiplex PCR, and TCRdb's table has in-frame clones only and misses some. The table lists 77,000 or so clones, 84% of them singletons. The input for sequencing was CD4+ or CD8+ T cells sorted from blood, taken in a trial of the OX40 agonist ivuxolimab. These receptors were collected from an adult with an advanced solid tumor such as melanoma, head and neck, liver or kidney cancer.

This clone was counted a single time. The V gene is TRBV7-3, the J gene TRBJ2-2; D possibly uses TRBD1 or TRBD2 (5 bases each). Per germline, CDR1 SGHTA and CDR2 FQGTGA. The CDR3 is 13 residues long. Trimming cost V 3 bases and J 5 bases, with 7 bases left between them. CDR3: CASSFGGTGELFF. The CDR3 region has the DNA TGTGCCAGCAGCTTTGGGGGAACCGGGGAGCTGTTTTTT.

The chain combines TRBV9 with TRBJ2-7; unclear D gene. V was pared by 0 bases and J by 0 bases, with 7 bases between. This CDR3 has 14 residues. Germline V gives CDR1 SGDLS, CDR2 YYNGEE. In DNA form, the CDR3 reads TGTGCCAGCAGCGTAGCTCAGGACTCCTACGAGCAGTACTTC. Translating gives CASSVAQDSYEQYF.

The chain has TRBV15 and TRBJ2-7; D may be TRBD1 (6 bases). Per the germline V gene, CDR1 is LNHNV and CDR2 is YYDKDF (reference sequence). The CDR3 spans 13 residues. V lost 0 bases and J 3 bases, leaving 6 bases between the germline ends. The CDR3 sequence: CATSREQGYEQYF. The CDR3 region has the DNA TGTGCCACCAGCAGAGAACAGGGCTACGAGCAGTACTTC.

The rearrangement joins TRBV7-2 to TRBJ2-7; 10 bases align to TRBD2. V dropped 1 base and J dropped 4; count of bases not matched to a gene: 4. Germline V lookup: CDR1 SGHTA, CDR2 FQGNSA. The CDR3 totals 15 residues. The CDR3 loop is CASSLGGTSEYEQYF. The CDR3 DNA follows: TGTGCCAGCAGCTTAGGCGGGACTAGCGAATACGAGCAGTACTTC.

This chain joins TRBV5-8 and TRBJ1-5; 9 bases fit TRBD1. The CDR3 covers 13 residues. V dropped 3 bases and J dropped 7; count of bases not matched to a gene: 2. CDR1 is SGHTS, CDR2 YDEGEE, per germline. In nucleotides, the CDR3 is TGTGCCAGCAGCTCCGACAGGGGGCAGCCCCAGCATTTT. It encodes CASSSDRGQPQHF.

This chain joins TRBV2 and TRBJ2-1, with 9 nucleotides matching TRBD2. The ends lost 0 bases at V and 7 bases at J; junction bases unmatched: 4. The CDR3 extends over 15 amino acids. CDR1 is SNHLY, CDR2 FYNNEI, per germline. CDR3 in DNA: TGTGCCAGCAGTGAAGCTGCGGGGGGGCCGAATGAGCAGTTCTTC. As protein: CASSEAAGGPNEQFF.

This chain links TRBV5-1 with TRBJ2-1, with 8 bases lining up with TRBD2. The CDR3 runs to 16 residues. Germline loops: CDR1 SGHRS, CDR2 YFSETQ. The V gene end was trimmed by 4 bases and the J gene end by 4 bases; junction bases not matched to a gene: 10. The DNA for the CDR3 is TGCGCCAGCAGCCCAGGTAGCGGGGTCTATTACAATGAGCAGTTCTTC. This codes for CASSPGSGVYYNEQFF.

The chain has TRBV5-1 and TRBJ2-2; no firm D call. The length of the CDR3 is 15 residues. CDR1 and CDR2 from the germline V gene are SGHRS and YFSETQ. The V end lost 1 base, the J end lost 2 bases, and 9 bases lay between the germline ends. The CDR3 here is CASSLFGPNTGELFF. The DNA for the CDR3 is TGCGCCAGCAGCTTGTTTGGACCCAACACCGGGGAGCTGTTTTTT.

V is TRBV5-1 and J is TRBJ1-4; perhaps TRBD1 as D (5 bases). V gave up 2 bases and J gave up 3 bases, with 8 bases separating them. CDR1 and CDR2 from the germline V gene are SGHRS and YFSETQ. This CDR3 region has 14 residues. CDR3 residues: CASSFQGSNEKLFF. DNA for the CDR3: TGCGCCAGCAGCTTTCAGGGATCTAATGAAAAACTGTTTTTT. The whole variable domain, filled in from reference TRBV5-1 and TRBJ1-4, reads KAGVTQTPRYLIKTRGQQVTLSCSPISGHRSVSWYQQTPGQGLQFLFEYFSETQRNKGNFPGRFSGRQFSNSRSEMNVSTLELGDSALYLCASSFQGSNEKLFFGSGTQLSVL.

The CDR3 region has the DNA TGCGCCAGCAGCCAAGGGTACGGTTGGAACACTGAAGCTTTCTTT. Protein: CASSQGYGWNTEAFF. V is TRBV4-3 and J is TRBJ1-1; D unclear. Germline V lookup: CDR1 LGHNA, CDR2 YSLEER. Between the trimmed V and J ends, which lost 1 base and 1 base, there was a span of 10 bases. CDR3 size: 15 residues.

This clone has just a few counts. This chain joins TRBV11-3 and TRBJ2-5; D may be TRBD1 or TRBD2 (5 bases each). V dropped 1 base and J dropped 0 bases, with 15 bases sitting between them. CDR1 and CDR2 (germline): SGHNT, YENEEA. The CDR3 is made up of 17 amino acids. The CDR3 loop is CASSLGVTGTNQETQYF. The CDR3 coding sequence is TGTGCCAGCAGCTTAGGCGTGACCGGGACCAACCAAGAGACCCAGTACTTC.

V is TRBV19 and J is TRBJ2-5, with 9 nucleotides matching TRBD1. Germline V lookup: CDR1 LNHDA, CDR2 SQIVND (reference sequence). The CDR3 covers 15 residues. V trimming: 5 bases; J trimming: 0 bases; junction bases outside the gene matches: 4. This CDR3 reads CASSPGQGYQETQYF. CDR3 DNA: TGTGCCAGTAGTCCAGGACAGGGGTACCAAGAGACCCAGTACTTC.

The chain is built from TRBV11-3 and TRBJ2-1; 9 nucleotides align to TRBD1. The V gene end was trimmed by 3 bases and the J gene end by 6 bases; junction bases not matched to a gene: 6. CDR3 length: 15 amino acids. From germline, CDR1 is SGHNT and CDR2 YENEEA. CDR3 region: CASSLQETGGNEQFF. In DNA form, the CDR3 reads TGTGCCAGCAGCTTGCAGGAGACAGGGGGCAATGAGCAGTTCTTC.